The TCR beta chain under discussion was sequenced for a study of post-analysis software for immune sequencing data. Whole-study context: The disease courses spanned relapsing-remitting, secondary progressive and progressive-relapsing forms of multiple sclerosis.

The CDR3 length is 16 residues. As regards this clonotype: Its antigen is unidentified.

General study results and limits: There were five or six TRBV segments more frequent in patients than controls, and TRBV5-6, TRBV5-1 and TRBV20-1 were among them. Normalized Chao1 diversity in multiple sclerosis patients fell significantly below that of controls.

The library was made from cDNA and included unique molecular identifiers. TCRdb used MiXCR to reprocess the PCR reads, holding one entry per CDR3 protein. This sample yields 750,000 to 950,000 distinct CDR3 sequences, of which roughly half are seen a single time; 4.6% belongs to the top ten. Sequences were obtained from blood. The chain recombines TRBV21-1 with TRBJ1-5; the DNA was not used to check the table's D call, TRBD1. TRBV21-1 has pseudogene status. This clonotype was sampled from a girl between 10 and 17 years old with multiple sclerosis. DNA of the CDR3: TGTGCCAGCAGCAAATCGACAGTCGAGGAGGGGCGGCCCCAGCATTTT. Translated, it gives CASSKSTVEEGRPQHF.